This T cell receptor beta chain was documented in a study of identifying expanded T cells in peripheral blood. Libraries were prepared by immunoSEQ multiplex PCR; TCRdb keeps only in-frame clonotypes and omits some of them. The table includes roughly 75,000 clones, about 90% detected once. From germline, CDR1 is SGHVS and CDR2 FNYEAQ. V was trimmed by 2 bases and J by 5 bases, leaving 13 bases between them. The CDR3 spans 14 residues. Study-wide points: Across healthy donors, higher total template counts meant significantly greater roughly two-week count variance.

As for this clone: Antigen: not known.

Source material: blood. The chain joins TRBV7-6 to TRBJ2-7; TRBD2 is a possible D gene (6 bases). The source of this sequence is a person aged 18 to 69 in good health. In nucleotides, the CDR3 is TGTGCCAGCAGCTTAATCGGGAGCGGAAACGAGCAGTACTTC. As protein: CASSLIGSGNEQYF.